This T cell receptor beta chain was sequenced during a study of blood T cells in healthy people across ages (dated by TCRdb to the mid-2010s). Broadly, across the study: In model experiments, template switching captured about one uniquely barcoded TCR beta cDNA molecule for every two T cells. To track age-related changes in TCR beta repertoire diversity, the study relied on deep sequencing normalized with unique cDNA molecular identifiers. The donors were divided into four age groups: young (average around 15 years), middle-aged (about 39), aged (62) and long-lived (nearly 85). Donors of different ages were randomly distributed across sequencing lanes to avoid experimental bias. Using the same blood draw, the study looked at two additional independent replicas of 1 million unique cDNA reads for two donors, one aged 18 to 30 and the other aged 80 or older.

Libraries were made using 5' RACE. These reads were obtained on an Illumina HiSeq 2500. A second 7 to 11 cycle PCR used a sample-barcoded 5' primer and a J-beta primer mix. Each TCR beta cDNA molecule received a unique molecular identifier from a template-switch 5' adaptor carrying 12 random nucleotides. Each sample yielded at least 2.5 million CDR3-containing paired-end reads. The Mint cDNA synthesis kit, primed by a TRBC-specific oligonucleotide, was used to synthesize first-strand cDNA from all RNA. All cDNA was treated with uracil-DNA glycosylase and then went through a first 18-cycle PCR with the universal primers M1SS and BC2_uni_R. Turning to the authors' computational methods: Normalization of each sample was performed by random selection of 1 million high-quality reads, each carrying a distinct molecular identifier. Reads sharing molecular identifiers were discarded rather than binned into consensus sequences. MiTCR, with a Q25 quality threshold and the strictest error-elimination algorithm, was used for CDR3 identification, clonotype clustering and error correction. A nonparametric unseen species model with Euler transformation was used to estimate lower-bound total TCR beta diversity. The public reads were run again by TCRdb, first through fastp at Q25 and then through MiXCR, and only productive beta chains were kept. Rows merge per CDR3 protein into single entries with the most common DNA and genes. The V and J calls and clone size come from TCRdb's table, not from the authors' own analysis. This sample is represented by some 920,000 distinct CDR3 sequences; roughly 50% of them were singletons. About a fifth of the sample is taken by the ten largest.

From the germline V gene, CDR1 is MGHDK and CDR2 is SYGVNS. V and J lose 0 bases and 1 base, and a span of 8 bases separates them. The CDR3 measures 15 amino acids from cysteine to phenylalanine. Just CDR3 DNA is preserved here, 45 bases in frame from base 1. In the case of this clonotype: Its antigen remains undetermined. No base quality information exists; no much larger clone differs at one position.

What the work shows at the level of the full study, not this receptor alone: A strong correlation was found between observed TCR beta diversity and the percentage of naive T cells measured by flow cytometry. The CMV infection status of donors was not known, potentially confounding age-related changes in expanded clonotypes. As age increased, observed TCR beta diversity per million T cells dropped in a roughly linear way, and a significant reduction was already evident by age about 40. Conclusive comparison of naive and antigen-experienced compartments was prevented by the profiling of bulk unsorted PBMCs. Estimates of total diversity based on one million sequenced T cells were regarded as lower bounds and as underestimates. The long-lived group showed more naive CD4+ T cells, fewer expanded clones and increased TCR diversity than the aged group, suggesting age selection.

Donors were under 40 systemically healthy Caucasian individuals from Russia aged about 6 to 100 years. About 10 milliliters of peripheral blood were collected from each donor into EDTA-treated Vacutainer tubes. Ficoll-Paque density-gradient centrifugation was used to isolate PBMCs, with at least 7 million per sample. Total RNA, at least 6 micrograms per sample, was extracted from PBMCs with Trizol reagent. Naive CD45RAhigh/CD27high T cell percentages were measured by flow cytometry on a PBMC aliquot from every donor. This clonotype was obtained from a woman aged 55-70 years in good health. The source material was blood. This chain joins TRBV25-1 to TRBJ2-3; the D gene is possibly TRBD1 or TRBD2, with 5 bases matching each. The DNA sequence follows: TGTGCCAGCAGTGAATACGGGGACGGCACAGATACGCAGTATTTT. Its amino acids are CASSEYGDGTDTQYF.